These T cell receptor beta chains were read from a single sample in a study of blood T cell repertoires in COVID-19. TCRdb's table, derived via immunoSEQ multiplex PCR, lists solely in-frame clones and lacks some. The table lists about 71,000 clones, 82% of them singletons. Sequenced material: peripheral blood. The receptors were sampled from a woman older than 75 with acute or convalescent COVID-19. The CDR3 runs from the conserved cysteine through the conserved F or W. Each record gives: J gene, V gene, D gene, CDR3 protein. D genes are given only for firm matches.

>TRBJ2-1|TRBV28|TRBD2
CASIPKGREARNEQFF
>TRBJ2-3|TRBV24-1|NA
CATSDPQGLGTDTQYF
>TRBJ2-1|TRBV10-1|TRBD2
CASSSSGAYNEQFF
>TRBJ2-7|TRBV5-1|TRBD2
CASSSWPGLAGSSYEQYF
>TRBJ2-5|TRBV4-1|NA
CASSQGLAGSKTQYF
>TRBJ1-1|TRBV6-5|NA
CASESWGGLNTEAFF
>TRBJ2-5|TRBV24-1|TRBD1
CATSDDGQGYQETQYF
>TRBJ2-1|TRBV2|NA
CASSLPGLASYNEQFF
>TRBJ2-1|TRBV19|TRBD2
CASSAGGRPHNEQFF
>TRBJ2-5|TRBV5-1|NA
CASSLGGTVQETQYF
>TRBJ1-4|TRBV24-1|NA
CATSGNRNEKLFF
>TRBJ2-5|TRBV29-1|TRBD1
CSALGQGVLETQYF
>TRBJ2-5|TRBV5-1|NA
CASSLALGLQETQYF
>TRBJ2-7|TRBV11-2|TRBD1
CASSPGGTSYEQYF
>TRBJ2-5|TRBV5-1|TRBD2
CASSTGLAGLQETQYF
>TRBJ1-2|TRBV19|TRBD1
CASSLRGPNYGYTF
>TRBJ2-2|TRBV11-2|NA
CASSRGTQNTGELFF
>TRBJ1-2|TRBV6-5|TRBD1
CASSYDRAIGYTF
>TRBJ2-7|TRBV19|TRBD1
CASGQIYEQYF
>TRBJ2-3|TRBV28|TRBD1
CASSGRGNGDTQYF
>TRBJ2-7|TRBV5-4|NA
CASSVARVPYEQYF
>TRBJ2-2|TRBV19|TRBD1
CASRGGQGATGELFF
>TRBJ1-4|TRBV19|NA
CASTYRHRGNEKLFF
>TRBJ2-1|TRBV11-3|TRBD2
CASSLDKWGLAGANNEQFF
>TRBJ1-2|TRBV7-9|NA
CASSPLTRGRGYTF
>TRBJ2-3|TRBV4-3|TRBD2
CASSQRIGRDTQYF
>TRBJ2-1|TRBV19|TRBD2
CASGTSGSREQFF
>TRBJ1-1|TRBV5-1|NA
CASSLGAFPNTEAFF
>TRBJ1-1|TRBV13|NA
CASSPLQVDAAFF
>TRBJ1-2|TRBV5-6|TRBD1
CASSLYRGQGPIGYTF
>TRBJ2-1|TRBV6-2/TRBV6-3|NA
CASSDRLGGYNEQFF
>TRBJ1-1|TRBV19|NA
CASNGERGQLF
>TRBJ1-2|TRBV28|TRBD1
CAIKQDRGFGYTF
>TRBJ1-1|TRBV5-1|TRBD1
CASRVTGGTEAFF
>TRBJ1-2|TRBV27|NA
CASSFRNGGRSGYTF
>TRBJ1-2|TRBV28|NA
CASSFRVNYGYTF
>TRBJ2-5|TRBV3-1/TRBV3-2|NA
CASSHPGGYQETQYF
>TRBJ2-2|TRBV5-5|TRBD2
CASSLGSSGANTGELFF
>TRBJ1-4|TRBV6-4|NA
CASSDSRANEKLFF
>TRBJ2-1|TRBV5-1|TRBD2
CASSLGLAGGWATRKNEQFF
>TRBJ2-3|TRBV7-8|TRBD2
CASSMTSGTDTQYF
>TRBJ1-1|TRBV12-3/TRBV12-4|NA
CASSLMRAEAFF
>TRBJ1-1|TRBV7-2|NA
CASSSPGLGGSTEAFF
>TRBJ2-7|TRBV2|TRBD1
CASIGTGHTYEQYF
>TRBJ2-3|TRBV28|NA
CASSLLARTDTQYF
>TRBJ1-2|TRBV3-1/TRBV3-2|NA
CASSQAGRDYGYTF
>TRBJ1-4|TRBV6-5|TRBD1
CASSTPGQGVEKLFF
>TRBJ2-7|TRBV5-1|NA
CASSFGGDSHYEQYF
>TRBJ2-1|TRBV29-1|TRBD1
CSVRQGIDEQFF
>TRBJ2-2|TRBV6-5|TRBD2
CASRFSGRAAGELFF
>TRBJ2-7|TRBV11-3|NA
CASSPPLRDYEQYF
>TRBJ2-3|TRBV7-7|NA
CASSPRGVPDTQYF
>TRBJ1-6|TRBV30|NA
CAVREPLHF
>TRBJ1-1|TRBV20-1|NA
CSAAETEAFF
>TRBJ2-2|TRBV24-1|NA
CATRAPVGELFF
>TRBJ2-7|TRBV27|TRBD2
CASKLEAGPSYEQYF
>TRBJ2-7|TRBV2|TRBD2
CASKWTSGLSYEQYF